This note documents a single T cell receptor beta chain sequence. Patients got ipilimumab 1 mg/kg beginning 14 to 28 days post-transplant. Using immunoSEQ multiplex PCR, the repertoire was profiled, and TCRdb retains in-frame clones only, with some absent. The sample holds more than 13,000 clones, 65% to 80% seen once. This entry is derived from a study of ipilimumab plus nivolumab after autologous stem cell transplantation. The CDR3 is made up of 16 amino acids. The junction had 8 bases not matched to a gene; V was cut back by 3 bases and J by 1 base. Germline CDR1 reads SGHRS; CDR2 reads YFSETQ. This material consisted of PBMCs, taken in a trial of ipilimumab plus nivolumab as post-transplant consolidation. The chain has TRBV5-1 and TRBJ2-5; 8 bases map to TRBD1. The origin of this receptor is a male donor with primary mediastinal lymphoma. Written as DNA, the CDR3 is TGCGCCAGCAGCTCCACTACAGGGGGTCTCCAAGAGACCCAGTACTTC. This encodes CASSSTTGGLQETQYF. Full variable domain (outside the CDR3, taken from reference TRBV5-1 and TRBJ2-5): KAGVTQTPRYLIKTRGQQVTLSCSPISGHRSVSWYQQTPGQGLQFLFEYFSETQRNKGNFPGRFSGRQFSNSRSEMNVSTLELGDSALYLCASSSTTGGLQETQYFGPGTRLLVL.